This T cell receptor beta chain was identified in a study of cytomegalovirus exposure and HLA in healthy donors. Points from the study as a whole: In terms of immune exposure information, only CMV serostatus was available. Cytomegalovirus-associated status was assigned to more than 150 TCR beta chains.

The V end was cut by 2 bases, the J end by 1 base, with 24 bases between. This CDR3 comprises 21 residues. With 60 Vbeta and 13 Jbeta primers, the PCR was carried out. Using immunoSEQ multiplex PCR, the repertoire was profiled, and TCRdb retains in-frame clones only, with some absent. The data show 150,000 to 200,000 clones, more than 70% seen once. A remark on this clone: The antigen is undetermined.

The sequencing sample was made of PBMCs. The origin of this receptor is a man aged 18 to 35 in good health and CMV-seropositive. The chain employs TRBV23-1 and TRBJ1-6; a weak D match, TRBD1 (6 bases). TRBV23-1 is designated an ORF whose function remains uncertain. The CDR3 spells CASSQREIWTDSGSYNSPLHF. The CDR3 DNA reads TGCGCCAGCAGTCAACGAGAAATTTGGACAGACTCAGGTTCCTATAATTCACCCCTCCACTTT.